These 21 T cell receptor beta chains share one sample of origin, sequenced in a study of blood T cells in healthy people across ages. Then a second PCR, running about 7 to 11 cycles, was carried out with a sample-barcoded 5' primer and a J-beta primer mix. TCRdb re-analysed the 5' RACE reads in MiXCR, keeping a single row per CDR3 protein. Among more than 1,400,000 distinct CDR3 sequences listed, around 39% were seen once. What was sequenced was blood. These receptors came from a woman in her late teens or twenties in good health.

The chain recombines TRBV5-1 with TRBJ2-5; TRBD2 matches at 9 bases. CDR1 and CDR2 from the germline V gene are SGHRS and YFSETQ. V lost 4 bases to trimming and J lost 5 bases; unmatched junction nucleotides: 6. This CDR3 has 14 amino acids. The CDR3 sequence is CASSGPAGGETQYF. Here the CDR3 DNA reads TGCGCCAGCAGCGGACCAGCGGGGGGCGAGACCCAGTACTTC.

This clonotype was seen more than once but under ten times. This CDR3 is CASSQYGAEQHF. In DNA form, the CDR3 reads TGTGCCAGCAGCCAATACGGTGCAGAACAGCATTTT. The chain combines TRBV16 with TRBJ1-5; D is unclear. Germline loops: CDR1 KGHSY, CDR2 FQNENV. The V and J ends lost 1 base and 13 bases respectively, with 11 bases between them. This CDR3 has 12 amino acids.

This clonotype occurred once. V usage is TRBV5-1 and J usage is TRBJ1-6; TRBD1 agrees at 7 bases. This CDR3 contains 14 residues. Germline assignment: CDR1 SGHRS and CDR2 YFSETQ. Trimming took 7 bases from V and 5 from J; bases not matched to a gene: 6. The DNA of the CDR3 is TGCGCCAGCGCCCCCGGGACAGATAATTCACCCCTCCACTTT. It is translated as CASAPGTDNSPLHF.

This chain uses TRBV12-5 with TRBJ1-5; D is undetermined. This CDR3 has 15 amino acids. With 1 base removed from V and 0 bases from J, the gap between germline ends came to 7 bases. CDR1 and CDR2 (germline): LGHNT, FRNRAP. The CDR3 is CASGLASISNQPQHF. In DNA, the CDR3 is TGTGCTAGTGGTTTGGCCAGCATTAGCAATCAGCCCCAGCATTTT.

This clonotype has just a few counts. V is TRBV20-1 and J is TRBJ2-1; D is uncertain. The germline V gene encodes CDR1 DFQATT and CDR2 SNEGSKA (reference sequence). V lost 6 bases to trimming and J lost 3 bases, with 27 bases between them. The CDR3 length is 18 residues. The CDR3 nucleotides read TGCAGTGCGGTCTGGAATGCATTAGCCCAAGGCAACTACAATGAGCAGTTCTTC. This translates into CSAVWNALAQGNYNEQFF.

Only a few counts were recorded for this clonotype. The chain recombines TRBV11-2 with TRBJ2-4; 9 positions agree with TRBD2. Germline trimming cut 5 bases from V and 0 bases from J; bases unmatched to any gene: 11. This CDR3 comprises 18 residues. Germline lookup yields CDR1 SGHAT and CDR2 FQNNGV. CDR3 sequence: CASSPRLAGNLAKNIQYF. CDR3 nucleotides: TGTGCCAGCAGCCCCCGTCTAGCGGGGAATCTAGCCAAAAACATTCAGTACTTC.

CDR3: CASTEGGLAGAMNEQFF. The DNA for the CDR3 is TGTGCCAGCACCGAAGGTGGGCTAGCGGGAGCGATGAATGAGCAGTTCTTC. The V and J genes are TRBV2 and TRBJ2-1; 10 nucleotides line up with TRBD2. The J segment lost 7 bases and the V segment lost 7 bases, leaving 16 bases of the junction unmatched. CDR1 and CDR2 (germline): SNHLY, FYNNEI. This CDR3 region has 17 residues.

The CDR3 DNA follows: TGCAGTGCTAGTGCGGTTTGGAACACTGAAGCTTTCTTT. Translated: CSASAVWNTEAFF. V and J are TRBV20-1 and TRBJ1-1; no definite D call. The germline CDR1 and CDR2 sequences are DFQATT and SNEGSKA (reference sequence). The CDR3 is 13 residues long. Trimming took 3 bases from V and 1 from J, leaving 9 bases between them.

This chain joins TRBV12-3 or TRBV12-4 and TRBJ2-7; 11 bases agree with TRBD2. With V trimmed by 5 bases and J by 4 bases, 7 bases remained unmatched. CDR3 length: 15 amino acids. CDR3 protein: CASSLSGRGWYEQYF. In DNA, the CDR3 is TGTGCCAGCAGTCTTAGCGGGAGGGGGTGGTACGAGCAGTACTTC.

In regard to this clonotype: Just one base apart from a much larger clone, this may be a read error. The chain combines TRBV6-5 with TRBJ2-7; no clear D gene. V shed 6 bases and J shed 7 bases, with 13 bases lying between them. This CDR3 spans 12 amino acids. Germline V gene sequence: CDR1 MNHEY, CDR2 SVGAGI. CDR3 sequence: CASRRLSNEQYF. In DNA, the CDR3 is TGTGCCAGCAGGAGACTTAGCAATGAGCAGTACTTC.

This clonotype came up a few times. This chain connects TRBV7-2 to TRBJ2-4; D gene uncertain. CDR1 is SGHTA, CDR2 FQGNSA, per germline. The CDR3 contains 16 residues. Trimming shortened V by 5 bases and J by 0 bases, and 14 bases separated the two germline ends. The DNA of the CDR3 is TGTGCCAGCAGCGCCAGGTTACCAGGAGCCAAAAACATTCAGTACTTC. It encodes CASSARLPGAKNIQYF.

The chain has TRBV7-9 and TRBJ1-2; 7 bases map to TRBD1. Germline lookup yields CDR1 SEHNR and CDR2 FQNEAQ (reference sequence). The CDR3 covers 13 residues. V lost 8 bases to trimming and J lost 5 bases; unmatched junction nucleotides: 8. As DNA, the CDR3 is TGTGCCAGCGGGACAGAGGTGCCGTATGGCTACACCTTC. Translated, it gives CASGTEVPYGYTF.

This clonotype was picked up a small number of times. The CDR3 DNA reads as TGTGCCAGCAGCTTAGGCGGGACAGGGGTAAGATACGAGCAGTACTTC. Protein: CASSLGGTGVRYEQYF. The V gene is TRBV11-2, the J gene TRBJ2-5, with 10 bases aligning to TRBD1. The J call may be mistaken, given a closer DNA end match to TRBJ2-7. CDR3 size: 16 residues. In germline, CDR1 is SGHAT, CDR2 FQNNGV.

This clonotype turned up a few times. The J gene is TRBJ2-1, the V gene TRBV4-2; D possibly corresponds to TRBD2 (5 bases). The CDR3 spans 16 residues. Germline V lookup: CDR1 LGHNA, CDR2 YNFKEQ. Trimming shortened V by 1 base and J by 6 bases, and 16 bases separated the two germline ends. CDR3 DNA sequence: TGTGCCAGCAGCCAAGGTGGGCCGGGGTATGGCAATGAGCAGTTCTTC. Translated, it gives CASSQGGPGYGNEQFF.

This clonotype was seen at least ten times. The CDR3 DNA reads TGCAGTGCTAAGGGAGCGGCGAATGAGCAGTTCTTC. Its protein product is CSAKGAANEQFF. The chain carries TRBV20-1 and TRBJ2-1; maybe TRBD2 (5 bases). Germline-derived CDR1 and CDR2 are DFQATT and SNEGSKA (reference sequence). The CDR3 sequence is 12 residues long. Trimming took off 4 bases at V and 7 bases at J, with 11 bases between the two ends.

This clonotype was counted a single time. V is TRBV10-3 and J is TRBJ1-6; a weak D match, TRBD1 (5 bases). The CDR3 runs 15 residues. Per the germline V gene, CDR1 is ENHRY and CDR2 is SYGVKD. V gave up 0 bases and J gave up 10 bases, with 13 bases separating them. The CDR3 here is CAISESQQANSPLHF. The CDR3 nucleotides are TGTGCCATCAGTGAGTCGCAACAGGCAAACTCACCCCTCCACTTT.

This clonotype has only a few counts. J is TRBJ2-1 and V is TRBV9; no reliable D call. Germline V lookup: CDR1 SGDLS, CDR2 YYNGEE. V shed 0 bases and J shed 7 bases, with 17 bases lying between them. The length of the CDR3 is 16 residues. This CDR3 is CASSVEGVASLNEQFF. The CDR3 DNA follows: TGTGCCAGCAGCGTAGAGGGTGTGGCGAGCCTAAATGAGCAGTTCTTC.

CDR3: CASSALGGVSSYEQYF. The CDR3, as DNA: TGTGCCAGCAGTGCTCTTGGGGGTGTTAGCTCCTACGAGCAGTACTTC. The chain is built from TRBV6-1 and TRBJ2-7, with D perhaps TRBD1 or TRBD2 (5 bases each). Deletions cut 4 bases from V and 0 bases from J, with 16 bases between. The CDR3 consists of 16 residues. Germline lookup yields CDR1 MNHNS and CDR2 SASEGT.

The V call is TRBV6-1, the J call TRBJ2-3; D is uncertain. Trimming took 2 bases from V and 2 from J, leaving 14 bases between them. The CDR3 runs to 16 residues. The germline V gene has CDR1 MNHNS and CDR2 SASEGT. As DNA, the CDR3 is TGTGCCAGCAGTGAACGTGGCGGAAGAGTCACAGATACGCAGTATTTT. Protein sequence: CASSERGGRVTDTQYF.

This chain uses TRBV9 with TRBJ2-1; D may be TRBD2 (5 bases). CDR1 is SGDLS, CDR2 YYNGEE, per germline. The CDR3 has 15 residues. The V end lost 3 bases, the J end lost 3 bases, and 13 bases lay between the germline ends. The DNA for the CDR3 is TGTGCCAGCAGCGCAATTAGCGTCGACTACAATGAGCAGTTCTTC. It yields the protein CASSAISVDYNEQFF.

The chain is built from TRBV20-1 and TRBJ1-3, with D unresolved. The CDR3 is made up of 14 amino acids. V was pared by 5 bases and J by 0 bases, with 11 bases between. The germline CDR1 and CDR2 sequences are DFQATT and SNEGSKA (reference sequence). The CDR3 region has the DNA TGCAGTGCTCAAACCTTGAGCTCTGGAAACACCATATATTTT. Protein sequence: CSAQTLSSGNTIYF.